This T cell receptor beta chain was captured in a study of T cells in Graves' hyperthyroidism and ophthalmopathy. Participants, patients aged 18 to 65, had newly diagnosed hyperthyroidism with a duration under 2 months. There are 13 residues in the CDR3. The ends lost 4 bases at V and 7 bases at J; junction bases unmatched: 7. Germline loops: CDR1 SGHDT, CDR2 YYEEEE. Study findings and constraints: Ophthalmopathy and stable hyperthyroidism were separated by a 13 V-J model. Model output signaled ophthalmopathy a median around 5.9 months ahead of onset.

As concerns this clonotype: Its antigen remains unidentified.

Template material for amplifying TCR beta CDR3 regions consisted of RNA transcripts. HTBI primers drove first-round RT-PCR of the TCR CDR3. TCRdb passed the multiplex PCR reads through MiXCR, listing each CDR3 protein once. Of about 710,000 distinct CDR3 sequences listed, approximately 16% are singletons. Sequencing input: blood. The V call is TRBV5-6, the J call TRBJ1-2, with 7 bases fitting TRBD1. The clonotype originates from a man aged 18 to 29 with Graves' hyperthyroidism. CDR3 sequence: CASSLRDSTGYTF. The CDR3 DNA reads as TGTGCCAGCAGCCTCCGGGACAGTACTGGCTACACCTTC.